This TCR beta chain was sequenced for a study of regulatory T cells in long-lasting Graves disease. Study-wide results and limits: Favoring TRBV28, TRBJ1-2 and TRBJ2-5 was a feature seen in persistent disease.

This CDR3 comprises 18 residues. The germline V gene encodes CDR1 LGHDT and CDR2 YNNKEL (reference sequence). V trimming: 0 bases; J trimming: 5 bases; junction bases outside the gene matches: 14. There are many counts of this clonotype. The antigen is not known. Time point of the sample: persistent/refractory GD, antithyroid drugs over 5 years with positive TRAb. TCR sequences were obtained from RNA taken from PBMCs. The authors diagnosed Graves' disease using American Thyroid Association guidelines. A peripheral blood sample, 7 to 9 milliliters in volume, was drawn into EDTA tubes. Building of the TCR beta libraries involved iRepertoire HTBI primers and Arm-PCR of CDR3 regions. TCRdb ran MiXCR on the multiplex PCR reads and lists one entry per CDR3 protein. Here the sample spans around 300,000 distinct CDR3 sequences, roughly a fifth being singletons.

This clonotype was obtained from a female donor with Graves disease. The chain uses TRBV3-1 and TRBJ2-5; TRBD2 matches 8 bases. The sequenced sample was peripheral blood mononuclear cells (PBMCs), obtained when the disease was refractory, from a patient treated with antithyroid drugs. The CDR3 DNA follows: TGTGCCAGCAGCCAAGATCTAGTAGGAACTAGCGGATGGGAGACCCAGTACTTC. This gives the protein CASSQDLVGTSGWETQYF.